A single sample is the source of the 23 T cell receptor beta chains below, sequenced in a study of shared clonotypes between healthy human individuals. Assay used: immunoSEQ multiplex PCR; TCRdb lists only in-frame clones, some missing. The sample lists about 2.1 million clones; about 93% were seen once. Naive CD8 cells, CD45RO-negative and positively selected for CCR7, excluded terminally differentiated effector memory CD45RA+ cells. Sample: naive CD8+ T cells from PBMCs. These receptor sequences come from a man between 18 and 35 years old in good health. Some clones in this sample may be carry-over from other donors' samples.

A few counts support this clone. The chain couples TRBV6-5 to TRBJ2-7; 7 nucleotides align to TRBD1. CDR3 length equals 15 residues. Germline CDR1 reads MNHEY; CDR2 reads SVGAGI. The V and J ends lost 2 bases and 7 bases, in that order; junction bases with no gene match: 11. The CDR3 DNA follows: TGTGCCAGCAGTTACACCGGGACAGCTCTGGGGGAGCAGTACTTC. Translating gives CASSYTGTALGEQYF.

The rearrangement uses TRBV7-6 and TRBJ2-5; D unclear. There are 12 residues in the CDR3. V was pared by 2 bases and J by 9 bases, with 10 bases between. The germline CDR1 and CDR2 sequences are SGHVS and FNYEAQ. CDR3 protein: CASSLPPSPQYF. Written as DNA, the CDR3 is TGTGCCAGCAGCTTACCTCCTTCGCCCCAGTACTTC.

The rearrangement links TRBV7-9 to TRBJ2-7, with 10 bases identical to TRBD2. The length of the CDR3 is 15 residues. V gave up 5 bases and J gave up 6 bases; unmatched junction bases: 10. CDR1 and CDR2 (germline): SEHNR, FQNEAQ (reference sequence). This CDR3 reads CASSRTSGTRREQYF. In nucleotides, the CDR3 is TGTGCCAGCAGCCGTACTAGCGGGACGCGACGCGAGCAGTACTTC. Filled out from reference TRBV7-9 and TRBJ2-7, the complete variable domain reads DTGVSQNPRHKITKRGQNVTFRCDPISEHNRLYWYRQTLGQGPEFLTYFQNEAQLEKSRLLSDRFSAERPKGSFSTLEIQRTEQGDSAMYLCASSRTSGTRREQYFGPGTRLTVT.

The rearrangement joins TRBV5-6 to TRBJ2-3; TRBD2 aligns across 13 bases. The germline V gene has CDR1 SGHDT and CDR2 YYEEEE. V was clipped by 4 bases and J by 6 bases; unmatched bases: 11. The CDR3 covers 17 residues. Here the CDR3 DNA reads TGTGCCAGCAGCCCGGGACTAGCGGGATACGTAGGGGATACGCAGTATTTT. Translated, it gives CASSPGLAGYVGDTQYF. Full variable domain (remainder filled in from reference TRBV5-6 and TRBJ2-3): DAGVTQSPTHLIKTRGQQVTLRCSPKSGHDTVSWYQQALGQGPQFIFQYYEEEERQRGNFPDRFSGHQFPNYSSELNVNALLLGDSALYLCASSPGLAGYVGDTQYFGPGTRLTVL.

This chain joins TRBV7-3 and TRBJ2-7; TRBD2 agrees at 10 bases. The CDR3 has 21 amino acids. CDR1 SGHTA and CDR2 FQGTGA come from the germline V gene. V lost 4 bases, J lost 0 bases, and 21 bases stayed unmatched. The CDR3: CASSSPRVGGAASGSSYEQYF. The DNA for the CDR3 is TGTGCCAGCAGCTCCCCCCGTGTCGGGGGGGCGGCTAGCGGGAGCTCCTACGAGCAGTACTTC.

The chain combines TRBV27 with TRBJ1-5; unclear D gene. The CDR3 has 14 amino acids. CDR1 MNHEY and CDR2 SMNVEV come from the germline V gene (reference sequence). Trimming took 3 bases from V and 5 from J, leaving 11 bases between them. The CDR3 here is CASSFRARHQPQHF. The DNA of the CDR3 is TGTGCCAGCAGTTTTAGGGCCCGACATCAGCCCCAGCATTTT.

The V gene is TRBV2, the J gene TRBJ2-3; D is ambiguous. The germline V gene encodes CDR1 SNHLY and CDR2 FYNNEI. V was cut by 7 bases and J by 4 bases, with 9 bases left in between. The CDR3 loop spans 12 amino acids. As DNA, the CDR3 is TGTGCCAGCAAAACAAGTCCAGATACGCAGTATTTT. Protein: CASKTSPDTQYF.

The CDR3: CASSLVGQGASGPQGTQYF. Written as DNA, the CDR3 is TGTGCCAGCAGCTTAGTGGGCCAGGGGGCGTCCGGGCCCCAAGGGACGCAGTATTTT. The V call is TRBV7-2, the J call TRBJ2-3; TRBD1 aligns across 8 bases. The CDR3 loop spans 19 amino acids. Germline CDR1 and CDR2: SGHTA and FQGNSA. After removal of 1 base from V and 9 bases from J, the junction contained 21 bases not matched to a gene. The full variable domain, with the rest looked up from reference TRBV7-2 and TRBJ2-3, is GAGVSQSPSNKVTEKGKDVELRCDPISGHTALYWYRQSLGQGLEFLIYFQGNSAPDKSGLPSDRFSAERTGGSVSTLTIQRTQQEDSAVYLCASSLVGQGASGPQGTQYFGPGTRLTVL.

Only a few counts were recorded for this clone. The CDR3, as DNA: TGTGCCAGCCGAGGGGACGGGAATGAAAAACTGTTTTTT. It yields the protein CASRGDGNEKLFF. V usage is TRBV28 and J usage is TRBJ1-4; D possibly corresponds to TRBD1 (5 bases). The CDR3 sequence is 13 residues long. Looked up from germline, CDR1 is MDHEN and CDR2 is SYDVKM. Trimming shortened V by 8 bases and J by 5 bases, and 12 bases separated the two germline ends.

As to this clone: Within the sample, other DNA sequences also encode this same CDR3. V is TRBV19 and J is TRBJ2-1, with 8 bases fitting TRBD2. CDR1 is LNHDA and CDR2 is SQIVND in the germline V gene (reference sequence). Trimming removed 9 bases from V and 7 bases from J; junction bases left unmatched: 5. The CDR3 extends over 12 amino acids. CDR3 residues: CASRGGRNEQFF. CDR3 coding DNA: TGTGCCAGCCGAGGCGGGAGGAATGAGCAGTTCTTC.

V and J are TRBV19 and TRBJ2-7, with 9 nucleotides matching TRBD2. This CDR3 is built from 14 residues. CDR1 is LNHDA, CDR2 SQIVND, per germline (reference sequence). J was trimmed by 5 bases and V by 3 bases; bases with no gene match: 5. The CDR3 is CASSIGGRVNEQYF. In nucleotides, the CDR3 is TGTGCCAGTAGTATCGGCGGGAGGGTCAACGAGCAGTACTTC.

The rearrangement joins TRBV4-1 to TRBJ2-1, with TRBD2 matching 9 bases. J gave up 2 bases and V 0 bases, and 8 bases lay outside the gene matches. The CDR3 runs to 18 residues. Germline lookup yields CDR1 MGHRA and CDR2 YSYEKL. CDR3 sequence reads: CASSQDHPSGVPYNEQFF. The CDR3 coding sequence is TGCGCCAGCAGCCAAGATCACCCTAGCGGGGTCCCCTACAATGAGCAGTTCTTC.

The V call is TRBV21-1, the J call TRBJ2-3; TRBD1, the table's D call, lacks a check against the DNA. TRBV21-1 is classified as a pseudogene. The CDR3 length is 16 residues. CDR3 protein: CASSTHLRDTADTQYF. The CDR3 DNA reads TGTGCCAGCAGCACGCACCTACGGGACACTGCGGATACGCAGTATTTT.

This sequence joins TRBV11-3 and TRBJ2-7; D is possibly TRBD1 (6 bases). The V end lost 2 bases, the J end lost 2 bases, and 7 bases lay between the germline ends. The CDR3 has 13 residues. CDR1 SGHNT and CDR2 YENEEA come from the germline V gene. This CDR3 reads CASSLRTAYEQYF. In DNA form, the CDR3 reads TGTGCCAGCAGCTTAAGGACAGCCTACGAGCAGTACTTC.

The CDR3 DNA reads as TGTGCCAGCAGAGAGGGGACTAGCCGCCAAGAGACCCAGTACTTC. This sequence encodes CASREGTSRQETQYF. This chain links TRBV6-1 with TRBJ2-5, with 9 nucleotides matching TRBD2. Germline CDR1 is MNHNS and CDR2 is SASEGT. The J segment lost 1 base and the V segment lost 6 bases, leaving 6 bases of the junction unmatched. The CDR3 consists of 15 residues.

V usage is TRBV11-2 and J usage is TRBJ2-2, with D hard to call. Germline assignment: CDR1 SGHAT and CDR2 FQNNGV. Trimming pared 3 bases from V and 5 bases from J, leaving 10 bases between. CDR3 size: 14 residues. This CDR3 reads CASSFRARTGELFF. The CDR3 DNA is TGTGCCAGCAGCTTCCGTGCCCGTACCGGGGAGCTGTTTTTT.

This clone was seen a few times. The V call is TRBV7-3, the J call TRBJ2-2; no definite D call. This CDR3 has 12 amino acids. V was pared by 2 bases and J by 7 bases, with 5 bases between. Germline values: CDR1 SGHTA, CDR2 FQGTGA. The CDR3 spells CASSLGNGELFF. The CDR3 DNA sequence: TGTGCCAGCAGCTTAGGGAACGGGGAGCTGTTTTTT.

The CDR3 protein is CASSGLKETQYF. The CDR3 DNA reads as TGCGCCAGCAGTGGGCTCAAAGAGACCCAGTACTTC. V gene TRBV10-2 combines with J gene TRBJ2-5; D is uncertain. CDR3 length: 12 amino acids. V shed 4 bases and J shed 3 bases, with 6 bases lying between them. CDR1 is WSHSY, CDR2 SAAADI, per germline.

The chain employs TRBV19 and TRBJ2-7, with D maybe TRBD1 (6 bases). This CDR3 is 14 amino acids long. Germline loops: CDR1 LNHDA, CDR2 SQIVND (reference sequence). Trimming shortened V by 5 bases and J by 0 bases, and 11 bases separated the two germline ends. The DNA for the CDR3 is TGTGCCAGTAGTGGGGGACATAGCTCCTACGAGCAGTACTTC. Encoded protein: CASSGGHSSYEQYF.

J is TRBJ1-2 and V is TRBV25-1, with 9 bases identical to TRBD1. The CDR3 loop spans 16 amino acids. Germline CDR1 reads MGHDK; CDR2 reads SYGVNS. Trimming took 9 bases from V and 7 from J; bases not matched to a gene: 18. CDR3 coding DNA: TGTGCCAGGGGAAGGGGACAGGGCTTTAGAAGTTGTGGCTACACCTTC. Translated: CARGRGQGFRSCGYTF.

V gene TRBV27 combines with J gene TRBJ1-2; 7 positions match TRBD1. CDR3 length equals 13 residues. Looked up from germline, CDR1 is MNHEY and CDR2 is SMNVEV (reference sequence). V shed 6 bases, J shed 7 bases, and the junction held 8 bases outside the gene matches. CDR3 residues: CASRLGQVGGYTF. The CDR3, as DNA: TGTGCCAGCAGGCTCGGACAGGTTGGTGGCTACACCTTC.

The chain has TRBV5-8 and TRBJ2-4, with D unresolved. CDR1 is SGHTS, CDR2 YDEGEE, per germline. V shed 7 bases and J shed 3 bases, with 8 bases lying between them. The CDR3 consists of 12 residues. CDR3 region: CASPRSKNIQYF. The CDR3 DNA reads TGTGCCAGCCCCCGAAGCAAAAACATTCAGTACTTC.

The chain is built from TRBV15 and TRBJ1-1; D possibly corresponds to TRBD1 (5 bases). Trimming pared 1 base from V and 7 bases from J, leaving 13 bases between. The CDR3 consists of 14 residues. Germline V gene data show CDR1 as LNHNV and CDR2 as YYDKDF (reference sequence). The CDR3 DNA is TGTGCCACCAGCAGAGGGGGGGAAGGTTTTGAAGCTTTCTTT. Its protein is CATSRGGEGFEAFF. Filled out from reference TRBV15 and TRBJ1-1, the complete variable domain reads DAMVIQNPRYQVTQFGKPVTLSCSQTLNHNVMYWYQQKSSQAPKLLFHYYDKDFNNEADTPDNFQSRRPNTSFCFLDIRSPGLGDTAMYLCATSRGGEGFEAFFGQGTRLTVV.